What follows describes a single TCR beta chain. This sample is drawn from a study of blood T cell repertoires in COVID-19. CDR1 is MNHEY and CDR2 is SMNVEV in the germline V gene (reference sequence). Trimming pared 3 bases from V and 6 bases from J, leaving 21 bases between. The CDR3 runs 16 residues. Method: immunoSEQ multiplex PCR; TCRdb's copy keeps in-frame clones and lacks some. The table shows 150,000 to 200,000 clones, with over 70% occurring only once. The chain recombines TRBV27 with TRBJ2-7; D is possibly TRBD2 (6 bases). Sequenced sample: PBMCs or T cells enriched from blood (not recorded which). This sequence was found in a man over 45 who had recovered from COVID-19. The CDR3 here is CASSLVSHTSLREQYF. CDR3 bases: TGTGCCAGCAGTTTGGTGAGCCACACTAGCCTCCGCGAGCAGTACTTC.